Listed below are T cell receptor beta chains from one sample, sequenced in a study of identical twins. TCRdb independently ran MiXCR on the 5' RACE reads; one entry per CDR3 protein. The data hold 350,000 to 500,000 distinct CDR3 sequences, with around 18% observed a single time. The sample comprised naive T cells sorted from blood. All receptors derive from a man in his forties or fifties in good health. CDR3s include the opening cysteine and the closing phenylalanine or tryptophan.

TRBV6-1 | CASGTGIEWPQHF
TRBV12-3/TRBV12-4 | CATQRAAGELFF
TRBV7-9 | CASSLPGQGYNEQFF
TRBV28 | CASTGSGTGVYEQYF
TRBV5-5 | CASSLWGRGTDTQYF
TRBV28 | CASSLPEEGAFF
TRBV9 | CASSVDLGTDTQYF
TRBV27 | CASSLSSGALNNEQFF
TRBV7-3 | CASSLLGGKETQYF
TRBV18 | CASSRLAGDNEQFF
TRBV7-9 | CASRLPVRTEAFF
TRBV27 | CASSQYRGDIQYF
TRBV20-1 | CSARPLAEAYNEQFF
TRBV5-6 | CASTLIGFTGELFF
TRBV7-8 | CASSPHRDFLTDTQYF